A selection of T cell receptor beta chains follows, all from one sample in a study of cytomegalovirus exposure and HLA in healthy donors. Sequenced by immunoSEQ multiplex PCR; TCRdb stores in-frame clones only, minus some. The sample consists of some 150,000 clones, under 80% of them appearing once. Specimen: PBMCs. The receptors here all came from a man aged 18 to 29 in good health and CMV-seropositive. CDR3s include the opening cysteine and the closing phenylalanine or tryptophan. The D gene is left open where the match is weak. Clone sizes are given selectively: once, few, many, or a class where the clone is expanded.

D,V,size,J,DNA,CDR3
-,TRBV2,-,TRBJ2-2,TGTGCCAGCAGGGCCACCCTTAACACCGGGGAGCTGTTTTTT,CASRATLNTGELFF
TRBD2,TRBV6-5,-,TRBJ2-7,TGTGCCAGCTCTGAGGGAGGGGCCTACGAGCAGTACTTC,CASSEGGAYEQYF
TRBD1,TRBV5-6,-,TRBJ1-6,TGTGCCAGCAGCTTGTCTCAGGGGGCGCGCAATTCACCCCTCCACTTT,CASSLSQGARNSPLHF
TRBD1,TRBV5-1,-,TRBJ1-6,TGCGCCAGCAGCTCCCGCCCCCCGGACAGGGGACCCTCACCCCTCCACTTT,CASSSRPPDRGPSPLHF
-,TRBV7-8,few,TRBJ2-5,TGTGCCAGCAGCCCCTGGGCAGAGACCCAGTACTTC,CASSPWAETQYF
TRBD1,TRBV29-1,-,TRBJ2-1,TGCAGCGTCGGGGACAGGGTCAATGAGCAGTTCTTC,CSVGDRVNEQFF
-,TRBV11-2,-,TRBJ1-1,TGTGCCAGCAGCTTATCGGGGGGCTACACTGAAGCTTTCTTT,CASSLSGGYTEAFF
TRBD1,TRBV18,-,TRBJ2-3,TGTGCCAGCTCACCGACAGGGAGCACAGATACGCAGTATTTT,CASSPTGSTDTQYF
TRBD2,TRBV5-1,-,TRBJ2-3,TGCGCCAGCAGCCCTGGACTAGCGGGAGGCGTCCCAGATACGCAGTATTTT,CASSPGLAGGVPDTQYF
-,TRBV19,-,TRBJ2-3,TGTGCCAGTAGTATACTAGGGGAAAGGGTGGATACAGATACGCAGTATTTT,CASSILGERVDTDTQYF
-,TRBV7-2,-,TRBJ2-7,TGTGCCAGCAGCTCTGGGGCCTCACGCTACGAGCAGTACTTC,CASSSGASRYEQYF
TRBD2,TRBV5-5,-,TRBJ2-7,TGTGCCAGCAGCTTGGATCCAGCGGGGGCCTACGAGCAGTACTTC,CASSLDPAGAYEQYF
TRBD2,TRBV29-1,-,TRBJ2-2,TGCAGCGTCGCTAGCGGGGCCGGCACCGGGGAGCTGTTTTTT,CSVASGAGTGELFF
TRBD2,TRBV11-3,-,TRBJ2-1,TGTGCCAGCAGCTCAACTAGCGGGAGGGTTATCGATGAGCAGTTCTTC,CASSSTSGRVIDEQFF
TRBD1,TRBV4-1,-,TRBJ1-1,TGCGCCAGCAGCCACGTACAGGGGGACATGAACACTGAAGCTTTCTTT,CASSHVQGDMNTEAFF
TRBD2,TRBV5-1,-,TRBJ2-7,TGCGCCAGCAGCCCCAAGGGCCTAGCGGGCTACGAGCAGTACTTC,CASSPKGLAGYEQYF
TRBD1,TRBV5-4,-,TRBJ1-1,TGTGCCAGCAGCTTTCCCCCGGGACAGGGAAACACTGAAGCTTTCTTT,CASSFPPGQGNTEAFF
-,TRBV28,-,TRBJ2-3,TGTGCCAGCGTAAGCACAGATACGCAGTATTTT,CASVSTDTQYF
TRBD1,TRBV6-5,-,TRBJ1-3,TGTGCCAGCAGTTACTCGACAGGGGCGCCTGGAAACACCATATATTTT,CASSYSTGAPGNTIYF
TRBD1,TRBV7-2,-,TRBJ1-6,TGTGCCAGCAGCTTACTCGGGACAGAGAATTCACCCCTCCACTTT,CASSLLGTENSPLHF
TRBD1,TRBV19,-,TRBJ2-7,TGTGCCAGTAGTTGGACAGGAGAATACGAGCAGTACTTC,CASSWTGEYEQYF
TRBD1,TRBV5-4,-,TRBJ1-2,TGTGCCAGCAGCTTGGTGGACAGGAGATATGGCTACACCTTC,CASSLVDRRYGYTF
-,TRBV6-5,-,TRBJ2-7,TGTGCCAGCAGTTACTCCCGCAGCTCCTACGAGCAGTACTTC,CASSYSRSSYEQYF
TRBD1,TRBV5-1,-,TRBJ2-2,TGCGCCAGCAGCCTAGGACAGGGCGCCGGGGAGCTGTTTTTT,CASSLGQGAGELFF
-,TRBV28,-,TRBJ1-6,TGTGCCAGCCTTACGTGGGGGGGCAATAATTCACCCCTCCACTTT,CASLTWGGNNSPLHF
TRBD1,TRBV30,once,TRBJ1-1,TGTGCCTGGAGGAAATGGGGCAGGGGGGTCGGCACTGAAGCTTTCTTT,CAWRKWGRGVGTEAFF
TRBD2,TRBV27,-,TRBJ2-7,TGTGCCAGCAGTCCGGGACTAGCGGGATTCGAGCAGTACTTC,CASSPGLAGFEQYF
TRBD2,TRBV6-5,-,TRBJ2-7,TGTGCCAGCAGCCGGGGACTAGCCGAGCAGTACTTC,CASSRGLAEQYF
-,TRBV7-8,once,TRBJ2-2,TGTGCCAGCAGCTTATCTTGGAACACCGGGGAGCTGTTTTTT,CASSLSWNTGELFF
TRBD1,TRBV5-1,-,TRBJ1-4,TGCGCCAGCAGCTCCAGCCGGACAGGGGGCGGTGGAAAACTGTTTTTT,CASSSSRTGGGGKLFF
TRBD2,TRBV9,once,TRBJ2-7,TGTGCCAGCAGCGTTAGCGGGGGGACCTACGAGCAGTACTTC,CASSVSGGTYEQYF
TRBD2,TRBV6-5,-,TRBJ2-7,TGTGCCAGCAGGCTAGCGGGGACCTACGAGCAGTACTTC,CASRLAGTYEQYF
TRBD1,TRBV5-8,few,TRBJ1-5,TGTGCCAGCAGCCCCCGGACAGGGGTGGGGTATAGCAATCAGCCCCAGCATTTT,CASSPRTGVGYSNQPQHF
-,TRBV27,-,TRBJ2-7,TGTGCCAGCAGTTTGAAGGGGATATCCTACGAGCAGTACTTC,CASSLKGISYEQYF
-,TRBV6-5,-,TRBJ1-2,TGTGCCAGCAGGTCTACGACAGGCCGCTATGGCTACACCTTC,CASRSTTGRYGYTF
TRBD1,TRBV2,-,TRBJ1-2,TGTGCCAGCACCATACAGGGGATCCATGGCTACACCTTC,CASTIQGIHGYTF